Reported below is one TCR beta chain. Its specificity is unknown. The data were produced by immunoSEQ multiplex PCR, yet TCRdb's version contains in-frame clones alone and is incomplete. The repertoire holds 85,000 to 95,000 clones, over 85% seen once, with roughly 0.29% in the top ten. V lost 5 bases, J lost 0 bases, and 11 bases lay in between. CDR1 and CDR2 from the germline V gene are SGHAT and FQNNGV. CDR3 length: 16 residues. The data belong to a study of siplizumab effects on memory and regulatory T cells. General study results and limits: The average Treg-derived proportion among mappable alloreactive CD4+ clones was 68.8% with siplizumab versus about 28% in controls. Of the proliferating CD4+ or CD8+ clones, roughly 75-97% lacked a naive or memory phenotype that could be assigned. Naive T cells looked more diverse than memory cells, and they looked like major contributors to the alloresponse.

Material: non-Treg CD4+ T cells sorted from blood. The clonotype was recovered from a human donor in good health. The J gene is TRBJ2-6, the V gene TRBV11-2; D tentatively reads TRBD1 or TRBD2 (5 bases each). The CDR3 DNA sequence: TGTGCCAGCAGCAAACTAGGGGCCTCTGGGGCCAACGTCCTGACTTTC. This gives the protein CASSKLGASGANVLTF.